The text below deals with one T cell receptor (beta chain). This sample is part of a study of CD8+ T cells in alopecia areata. Punch biopsies of lesional scalp, plus peripheral blood, were taken from alopecia areata patients. From PBMCs, CD4+ and CD8+ T cells were sorted. cDNA reverse transcribed from extracted RNA served as the sequencing template. Here immunoSEQ multiplex PCR was the method, and the copy in TCRdb shows in-frame clones only, minus some. The table records 100,000 to 150,000 clones, more than 40% of them present only once. In germline, CDR1 is LNHNV, CDR2 YYDKDF (reference sequence). This CDR3 spans 16 amino acids. Trimming cost V 0 bases and J 3 bases; bases outside gene matches: 8.

This sequence joins TRBV15 and TRBJ2-7; 7 bases are shared with TRBD1. This TCR was recovered from a human donor with alopecia areata. The sequences come from CD8+ T cells sorted from blood, collected at week 0. The CDR3 DNA is TGTGCCACCAGCAGAGATCTGGGAACAGGGGTCTACGAGCAGTACTTC. Its protein is CATSRDLGTGVYEQYF.